The next 23 T cell receptor beta chains were all read from a single sample in a study of CD8 T cells in ankylosing spondylitis. One entry per CDR3 protein, called by TCRdb with MiXCR from the 5' RACE reads. The sample has 750,000 to 850,000 distinct CDR3 sequences, about 10% seen once. Study-level points and caveats: For ankylosing spondylitis blood, a TCR beta motif of fewer than 10 highly homologous variants appeared characteristic.

Antigen specificity for these receptors is unknown. What was sequenced was blood, either unsorted or a sorted T cell fraction (not recorded which). Receptors were obtained from a male donor with ankylosing spondylitis.

This clonotype was picked up a small number of times. V is TRBV7-2 and J is TRBJ1-6; maybe TRBD1 (6 bases). This CDR3 comprises 15 residues. Germline V gives CDR1 SGHTA, CDR2 FQGNSA. V was clipped by 10 bases and J by 0 bases, with 13 bases between them. CDR3 DNA sequence: TGTGCCACCACAGGGACGGGCTCCTATAATTCACCCCTCCACTTT. Translating gives CATTGTGSYNSPLHF.

This clonotype has only a few counts. The V call is TRBV4-2, the J call TRBJ1-3, with D unclear. The CDR3 is 15 residues long. The V end lost 1 base, the J end lost 7 bases, and 14 bases lay between the germline ends. CDR1 is LGHNA and CDR2 is YNFKEQ in the germline V gene. In DNA form, the CDR3 reads TGTGCCAGCAGCCAAGCGGGCCCGGCGGGTAACACCATATATTTT. This codes for CASSQAGPAGNTIYF.

The sample holds many counts of this clonotype. This CDR3 is CASSLAGEATDTQYF. CDR3 coding DNA: TGCGCCAGCAGCTTGGCAGGGGAGGCCACAGATACGCAGTATTTT. The chain links TRBV5-1 to TRBJ2-3, with D perhaps given as TRBD1 or TRBD2 (6 bases each). Germline V lookup: CDR1 SGHRS, CDR2 YFSETQ. The CDR3 has 15 amino acids. Trimming removed 0 bases from V and 2 bases from J, with 10 bases in between. The variable domain in full, with the rest retrieved from reference TRBV5-1 and TRBJ2-3, is KAGVTQTPRYLIKTRGQQVTLSCSPISGHRSVSWYQQTPGQGLQFLFEYFSETQRNKGNFPGRFSGRQFSNSRSEMNVSTLELGDSALYLCASSLAGEATDTQYFGPGTRLTVL.

This clonotype has only a few counts. This rearrangement joins TRBV5-4 to TRBJ2-7; D remains ambiguous. The V gene's germline CDR1 is SGHNT and CDR2 YYREEE (reference sequence). V lost 1 base and J lost 5, with 10 bases in between. The length of the CDR3 is 13 residues. DNA of the CDR3: TGTGCCAGCAGCTTGTTTTCCGGTCACGAGCAGTACTTC. This gives the protein CASSLFSGHEQYF.

The chain is built from TRBV18 and TRBJ1-2; 9 nucleotides match TRBD1. CDR3 length: 16 amino acids. V lost 4 bases, J lost 4 bases, and 10 bases stayed unmatched. The germline V gene encodes CDR1 KGHSH and CDR2 LQKENI. DNA of the CDR3: TGTGCCAGCTCACTTCGAAGGGACAGGGAAGTCTATGGCTACACCTTC. Translating it yields CASSLRRDREVYGYTF.

This clonotype came up a few times. This may be a read error, as it is one base from a much larger clone. The J gene is TRBJ2-7, the V gene TRBV5-1; 7 bases map to TRBD1. The J segment lost 3 bases and the V segment lost 4 bases, leaving 4 bases of the junction unmatched. The germline gives CDR1 SGHRS, CDR2 YFSETQ. The CDR3 is made up of 13 amino acids. In DNA, the CDR3 is TGCGCCAGCAGCGCAAACAGGGGCTACGAGCAGTACTTC. Residues: CASSANRGYEQYF.

The chain carries TRBV20-1 and TRBJ2-7, with D maybe TRBD2 (6 bases). This CDR3 has 15 amino acids. Germline V gives CDR1 DFQATT, CDR2 SNEGSKA (reference sequence). The ends were cut back, 6 bases at V and 0 bases at J, with 18 bases in the middle. The CDR3 region is CSATDSGLYSYEQYF. Here the CDR3 DNA reads TGCAGTGCAACCGATAGCGGCCTTTACTCCTACGAGCAGTACTTC.

This chain connects TRBV28 to TRBJ2-7; 7 bases are shared with TRBD1. V gave up 8 bases and J gave up 4 bases; unmatched junction bases: 11. Germline-derived CDR1 and CDR2 are MDHEN and SYDVKM. CDR3 length: 14 amino acids. CDR3 region: CASRRGQLRYEQYF. DNA of the CDR3: TGTGCCAGCCGCCGGGGACAGCTTCGTTACGAGCAGTACTTC.

The chain employs TRBV7-2 and TRBJ2-1, with 12 bases lining up with TRBD2. Germline V lookup: CDR1 SGHTA, CDR2 FQGNSA. This CDR3 contains 16 residues. V shed 4 bases and J 7 bases; nucleotides not matched to a gene: 8. In DNA, the CDR3 is TGTGCCAGCAGCTCCTACCTAGCGGGGGGGTTAAATGAGCAGTTCTTC. Amino acids: CASSSYLAGGLNEQFF.

The table lists this clonotype with a few counts. V usage is TRBV20-1 and J usage is TRBJ1-2; no clear D. Germline loops: CDR1 DFQATT, CDR2 SNEGSKA (reference sequence). V gave up 3 bases and J gave up 8 bases, with 16 bases separating them. This CDR3 is built from 13 residues. CDR3 region: CSARRTRPQGYTF. CDR3 bases: TGCAGTGCTAGGCGGACCAGGCCGCAGGGCTACACCTTC.

This clonotype was detected ten times or more. V and J are TRBV6-5 and TRBJ2-7, with D uncertain. V lost 4 bases and J lost 0, with 13 bases in between. Germline V CDR1 and CDR2: MNHEY, SVGAGI. This CDR3 contains 15 residues. The CDR3 reads CASSLRAFDSYEQYF. CDR3 nucleotides: TGTGCCAGCAGTTTACGGGCCTTCGACTCCTACGAGCAGTACTTC.

This clonotype was counted many times. This chain uses TRBV5-1 with TRBJ2-1, with 7 bases identical to TRBD1. CDR3 length: 16 residues. CDR1 SGHRS and CDR2 YFSETQ come from the germline V gene. V lost 4 bases, J lost 3 bases, and 10 bases stayed unmatched. The CDR3: CASSMTGQAYYNEQFF. CDR3 sequence (DNA): TGCGCCAGCAGCATGACAGGGCAGGCTTACTACAATGAGCAGTTCTTC. Based on the CDR3 plus reference TRBV5-1 and TRBJ2-1, the full variable domain is KAGVTQTPRYLIKTRGQQVTLSCSPISGHRSVSWYQQTPGQGLQFLFEYFSETQRNKGNFPGRFSGRQFSNSRSEMNVSTLELGDSALYLCASSMTGQAYYNEQFFGPGTRLTVL.

This clonotype was counted between two and nine times. The chain uses TRBV4-3 and TRBJ2-2; D call uncertain. This CDR3 is 14 amino acids long. The germline V gene encodes CDR1 LGHNA and CDR2 YSLEER. V shed 2 bases and J shed 4 bases, with 8 bases lying between them. CDR3 nucleotide sequence: TGCGCCAGCAGCCAAAATTGGGTCACCGGGGAGCTGTTTTTT. Protein sequence: CASSQNWVTGELFF.

The chain links TRBV7-9 to TRBJ2-7; tentatively, D is TRBD2 (5 bases). CDR3 length: 14 residues. Germline V CDR1 and CDR2: SEHNR, FQNEAQ (reference sequence). The V and J ends lost 6 bases and 2 bases respectively, with 14 bases between them. Written as DNA, the CDR3 is TGTGCCAGCAGTATGATAGGGAGCCCCTACGAGCAGTACTTC. Residues: CASSMIGSPYEQYF.

V usage is TRBV7-2 and J usage is TRBJ2-7, with 7 bases lining up with TRBD2. CDR1 SGHTA and CDR2 FQGNSA come from the germline V gene. Trimming removed 1 base from V and 2 bases from J; junction bases left unmatched: 5. The CDR3 totals 15 residues. The CDR3 loop is CASSLDASGAYEQYF. The CDR3 DNA is TGTGCCAGCAGCTTAGACGCTAGCGGAGCCTACGAGCAGTACTTC.

This clonotype was observed a single time. Given a much more abundant clone one base away, this may be a read error. The J gene is TRBJ1-2, the V gene TRBV6-5; D possibly corresponds to TRBD1 (5 bases). The CDR3 sequence is 14 residues long. The V gene lost 2 bases and the J gene lost 2 bases, with 9 bases spanning the gap. Germline loops: CDR1 MNHEY, CDR2 SVGAGI. The CDR3 DNA follows: TGTGCCAGCAGTTACGTGGGGGTGAACTATGGCTACACCTTC. Its translation: CASSYVGVNYGYTF.

The chain joins TRBV20-1 to TRBJ1-5; D perhaps matches TRBD1 (5 bases). Germline CDR1 is DFQATT and CDR2 is SNEGSKA (reference sequence). This CDR3 contains 16 residues. The V and J ends lost 1 base and 3 bases respectively, with 16 bases between them. CDR3 nucleotide sequence: TGCAGTGCTAGAGCCCTCTTCCGGGACCCCAATCAGCCCCAGCATTTT. The encoded protein is CSARALFRDPNQPQHF.

The J gene is TRBJ2-7, the V gene TRBV7-9, with 9 nucleotides matching TRBD1. Germline CDR1 SEHNR, CDR2 FQNEAQ (reference sequence). CDR3 size: 15 residues. With V trimmed by 0 bases and J by 2 bases, 2 bases remained unmatched. The CDR3 reads CASSLAGDRAYEQYF. The CDR3 nucleotides read TGTGCCAGCAGCTTAGCGGGGGACAGGGCCTACGAGCAGTACTTC.

This clonotype was seen a few times. The chain uses TRBV10-3 and TRBJ1-3; D is undetermined. Germline CDR1 ENHRY, CDR2 SYGVKD. Trimming took off 2 bases at V and 0 bases at J, with 14 bases between the two ends. The length of the CDR3 is 17 residues. Here the CDR3 DNA reads TGTGCCATCAGTGAGCATGACGGAGTTCACTCTGGAAACACCATATATTTT. Protein product: CAISEHDGVHSGNTIYF.

This clonotype has more than one count but fewer than ten. The chain links TRBV4-3 to TRBJ2-3; D may be TRBD1 or TRBD2 (5 bases each). Germline V CDR1 and CDR2: LGHNA, YSLEER. The CDR3 sequence is 18 residues long. V was trimmed by 0 bases and J by 1 base, leaving 17 bases between them. The CDR3, as DNA: TGCGCCAGCAGCCAAGACATAGGGGAGCGGACCGGCACAGATACGCAGTATTTT. Residues: CASSQDIGERTGTDTQYF.

The genes are TRBV7-3 and TRBJ2-3; D is perhaps TRBD1 (5 bases). Per germline, CDR1 SGHTA and CDR2 FQGTGA. With 0 bases removed from V and 3 bases from J, the gap between germline ends came to 10 bases. This CDR3 is built from 15 residues. This CDR3 reads CASSLTLKGTDTQYF. CDR3 coding DNA: TGTGCCAGCAGCTTAACGCTCAAGGGGACAGATACGCAGTATTTT. Variable domain in full (rest from reference TRBV7-3 and TRBJ2-3): GAGVSQTPSNKVTEKGKYVELRCDPISGHTALYWYRQSLGQGPEFLIYFQGTGAADDSGLPNDRFFAVRPEGSVSTLKIQRTERGDSAVYLCASSLTLKGTDTQYFGPGTRLTVL.

At least ten counts were recorded for this clonotype. J is TRBJ2-7 and V is TRBV12-3 or TRBV12-4; D perhaps matches TRBD1 (5 bases). Between the trimmed V and J ends, which lost 6 bases and 5 bases, there was a span of 17 bases. There are 14 residues in the CDR3. DNA of the CDR3: TGTGCCAGCAGAACGCAATTTGGGGCAGACGAGCAGTACTTC. This encodes CASRTQFGADEQYF.

Written as DNA, the CDR3 is TGTGCCAGCAGTCGACAAGGGCGGACTACCGGGGAGCTGTTTTTT. Protein: CASSRQGRTTGELFF. The J gene is TRBJ2-2, the V gene TRBV27; a weak D match, TRBD2 (5 bases). The CDR3 consists of 15 residues. With 5 bases removed from V and 5 bases from J, the gap between germline ends came to 15 bases. Germline loops: CDR1 MNHEY, CDR2 SMNVEV (reference sequence).